This record looks at one T cell receptor (beta chain) sequence and its context. Its antigen is not identified. PCR primers comprised 60 Vbeta and 13 Jbeta primers. TCRdb's table, derived via immunoSEQ multiplex PCR, lists solely in-frame clones and lacks some. Seen here are under 200,000 clones, approximately 81% observed once, and the top ten hold 1% to 1.5%. The data originate from a study of cytomegalovirus exposure and HLA in healthy donors. Looking at the study overall: The study's early data release held tens of millions of unique TCRs from HLA-typed donors.

General study points: TRBV6-2, TRBV6-3 and some other V segments were excluded as indistinguishable. Further analysis, carried out later, found HLA-associated TCR beta chains more clonally expanded than equally common other chains.

V gave up 7 bases and J gave up 8 bases; unmatched junction bases: 8. Germline assignment: CDR1 SGHVS and CDR2 FNYEAQ. The CDR3 extends over 14 amino acids. The TCR originated in a man aged 45-60 years in good health and CMV-seropositive. This chain uses TRBV7-6 with TRBJ2-1; 10 positions agree with TRBD2. Sequencing was done on a sample of PBMCs. CDR3 sequence: CASTPSLAGDEQFF. DNA of the CDR3: TGTGCCAGCACCCCCTCTCTAGCGGGGGATGAGCAGTTCTTC. Based on the CDR3 plus reference TRBV7-6 and TRBJ2-1, the full variable domain is GAGVSQSPRYKVTKRGQDVALRCDPISGHVSLYWYRQALGQGPEFLTYFNYEAQQDKSGLPNDRFSAERPEGSISTLTIQRTEQRDSAMYRCASTPSLAGDEQFFGPGTRLTVL.